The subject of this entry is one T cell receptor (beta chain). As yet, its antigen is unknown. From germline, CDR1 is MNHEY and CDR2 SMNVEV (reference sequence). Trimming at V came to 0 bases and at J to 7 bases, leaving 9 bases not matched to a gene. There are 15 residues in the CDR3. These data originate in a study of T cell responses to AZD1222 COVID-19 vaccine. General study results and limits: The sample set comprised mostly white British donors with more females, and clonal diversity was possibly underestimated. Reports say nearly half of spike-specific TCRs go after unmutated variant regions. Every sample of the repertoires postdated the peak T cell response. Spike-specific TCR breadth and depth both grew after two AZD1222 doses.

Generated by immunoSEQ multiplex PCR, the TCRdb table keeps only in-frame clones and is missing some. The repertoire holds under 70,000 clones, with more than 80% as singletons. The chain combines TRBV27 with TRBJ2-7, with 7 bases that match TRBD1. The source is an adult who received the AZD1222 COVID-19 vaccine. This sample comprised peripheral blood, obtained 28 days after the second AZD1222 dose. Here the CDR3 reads CASSLSRQGVREQYF. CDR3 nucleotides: TGTGCCAGCAGTTTATCGAGGCAGGGGGTGAGAGAGCAGTACTTC.